The 28 T cell receptor beta chains given below trace back to one sample, sequenced in a study of PD-L1 blockade in urothelial cancer. Repertoires were generated with immunoSEQ multiplex PCR, while TCRdb's copy carries only in-frame clones and drops some. The top ten hold approximately 2.9% of the sample, which has approximately 50,000 clones, around four fifths seen once. Time point: pretreatment peripheral blood. This material consisted of PBMCs, taken around atezolizumab (anti-PD-L1) treatment. The receptors shown here come from a man between 65 and 85 years old with urothelial cancer.

This chain uses TRBV6-1 with TRBJ1-6; D perhaps matches TRBD1 (5 bases). Germline lookup yields CDR1 MNHNS and CDR2 SASEGT. This CDR3 spans 12 amino acids. Trimming left V 7 bases short and J 9 bases short, with 10 bases between. For the CDR3, the DNA is TGTGCCAGCAACAACGGGGGTTCACCCCTCCACTTT. This encodes CASNNGGSPLHF.

This chain uses TRBV9 with TRBJ2-7, with D maybe TRBD1 (5 bases). The CDR3 runs to 12 residues. Germline-derived CDR1 and CDR2 are SGDLS and YYNGEE. The V and J ends lost 3 bases and 6 bases respectively, with 10 bases between them. The chain's CDR3 is CASSAPGREQYF. CDR3 bases: TGTGCCAGCAGCGCCCCAGGGCGCGAGCAGTACTTC.

The gene calls are TRBV30 and TRBJ1-1; D is uncertain. V was trimmed by 2 bases and J by 6 bases, leaving 7 bases between them. The germline V gene encodes CDR1 GTSNPN and CDR2 SVGIG (reference sequence). The CDR3 sequence is 11 residues long. The CDR3 DNA follows: TGTGCCTGGAGTACCGGGGCTGAAGCTTTCTTT. Translated: CAWSTGAEAFF.

The CDR3 is CASSLGTAGLEQFF. CDR3 DNA sequence: TGCGCCAGCAGCCTGGGGACGGCGGGGCTTGAGCAGTTCTTC. The rearrangement joins TRBV5-1 to TRBJ2-1; maybe TRBD2 (6 bases). The CDR3 has 14 amino acids. Germline CDR1 is SGHRS and CDR2 is YFSETQ. V lost 4 bases and J lost 9, with 17 bases in between.

This clone was recorded a few times. The chain is built from TRBV7-8 and TRBJ1-5; tentative D call: TRBD1 (5 bases). Trimming pared 4 bases from V and 7 bases from J, leaving 11 bases between. Germline CDR1 reads SGHVS; CDR2 reads FQNEAQ. CDR3 length: 13 amino acids. The CDR3 DNA sequence: TGTGCCAGCAGCTCGACAGTTCAACAGCCCCAGCATTTT. Its protein product is CASSSTVQQPQHF.

The chain is built from TRBV29-1 and TRBJ2-1, with D perhaps TRBD1 (5 bases). CDR3 size: 13 residues. The V and J ends lost 2 bases and 8 bases respectively, with 13 bases between them. CDR1 is SQVTM and CDR2 is ANQGSEA in the germline V gene. The CDR3 DNA is TGCAGCGTTGAACGTGAAATAGGGGATGAGCAGTTCTTC. Translated, it gives CSVEREIGDEQFF.

The genes are TRBV12-5 and TRBJ1-5; TRBD1 is a possible D gene (5 bases). V was trimmed by 6 bases and J by 2 bases, leaving 14 bases between them. This CDR3 spans 15 amino acids. Germline V gene sequence: CDR1 LGHNT, CDR2 FRNRAP. The CDR3 nucleotides read TGTGCTAGTGGCCGGGGGGTGGGAGGCAATCAGCCCCAGCATTTT. Its protein is CASGRGVGGNQPQHF.

The gene calls are TRBV27 and TRBJ1-2; TRBD1 matches 8 bases. With 7 bases clipped from V and 7 bases from J, the junction kept 8 bases outside the gene matches. CDR3 size: 13 residues. The germline V gene has CDR1 MNHEY and CDR2 SMNVEV (reference sequence). In nucleotides, the CDR3 is TGTGCCAGCACACCCCGAACAGGGGGTGGCTACACCTTC. This translates into CASTPRTGGGYTF.

CDR3 DNA: TGTGCCAGCAGTGACCTAGCGGGAGACCACTACAATGAGCAGTTCTTC. This gives the protein CASSDLAGDHYNEQFF. V usage is TRBV6-1 and J usage is TRBJ2-1; 10 positions agree with TRBD2. This CDR3 spans 16 amino acids. Germline-derived CDR1 and CDR2 are MNHNS and SASEGT. V gave up 3 bases and J gave up 3 bases; unmatched junction bases: 5.

V gene TRBV9 combines with J gene TRBJ2-7; 9 bases map to TRBD2. After removal of 4 bases from V and 2 bases from J, the junction contained 7 bases not matched to a gene. Per the germline V gene, CDR1 is SGDLS and CDR2 is YYNGEE. This CDR3 spans 15 amino acids. This CDR3 reads CASSPRLAAPYEQYF. CDR3 nucleotides: TGTGCCAGCAGCCCTCGACTAGCGGCGCCCTACGAGCAGTACTTC.

In this sample, this clone is medium-sized (0.01 to 0.1%). The gene calls are TRBV7-9 and TRBJ2-1, with D perhaps TRBD1 (6 bases). CDR3 length: 15 residues. CDR1 and CDR2 from the germline V gene are SEHNR and FQNEAQ (reference sequence). Trimming removed 7 bases from V and 2 bases from J, with 15 bases in between. CDR3 protein: CASTEEGDTYNEQFF. The CDR3, as DNA: TGTGCCAGCACCGAAGAGGGGGATACCTACAATGAGCAGTTCTTC.

The rearrangement links TRBV5-1 to TRBJ1-2, with 9 bases matching TRBD1. Germline V CDR1 and CDR2: SGHRS, YFSETQ. The junction had 3 bases not matched to a gene; V was cut back by 4 bases and J by 8 bases. The CDR3 sequence is 12 residues long. The CDR3 nucleotides are TGCGCCAGCAGCCCCGGACAGGGGGGCTACACCTTC. Its translation: CASSPGQGGYTF.

This clone was seen more than once but under ten times. The CDR3 DNA sequence: TGTGCCAGCTCATTTCGGACTAGCGGGACGAACACCGGGGAGCTGTTTTTT. Translated, it gives CASSFRTSGTNTGELFF. The chain is built from TRBV18 and TRBJ2-2; 12 nucleotides line up with TRBD2. The V gene end was trimmed by 5 bases and the J gene end by 0 bases; junction bases not matched to a gene: 4. Germline assignment: CDR1 KGHSH and CDR2 LQKENI. The CDR3 has 17 amino acids.

A few counts support this clone. The chain couples TRBV6-1 to TRBJ2-5; 8 bases align to TRBD1. Germline CDR1 and CDR2: MNHNS and SASEGT. V shed 5 bases, J shed 5 bases, and the junction held 7 bases outside the gene matches. CDR3 size: 14 residues. Written as DNA, the CDR3 is TGTGCCAGCAGTAACAGGGGGTTCCGGGAGACCCAGTACTTC. Amino acids: CASSNRGFRETQYF.

In its sample, this clone was seen once. The chain carries TRBV9 and TRBJ1-3; D possibly corresponds to TRBD1 (5 bases). Per germline, CDR1 SGDLS and CDR2 YYNGEE. This CDR3 region has 16 residues. V lost 3 bases to trimming and J lost 5 bases, with 18 bases between them. The CDR3 region is CASSAEGAGQRNTIYF. In DNA form, the CDR3 reads TGTGCCAGCAGCGCGGAAGGGGCAGGCCAAAGAAACACCATATATTTT.

With respect to this clone: The junction departs from the called germline gene at one end, perhaps through a read error. The rearrangement links TRBV14 to TRBJ1-1; no reliable D call. The germline V gene encodes CDR1 SGHDN and CDR2 FVKESK. The CDR3 sequence is 15 residues long. DNA for the CDR3: TGTGCCAGCAGCCCCCAGTTGGACTGGAACCCTGAAGCTTTCTTT. Translated: CASSPQLDWNPEAFF.

The rearrangement joins TRBV4-2 to TRBJ1-2, with D possibly TRBD1 on 6 matching bases. Germline assignment: CDR1 LGHNA and CDR2 YNFKEQ. The V gene lost 1 base and the J gene lost 3 bases, with 12 bases spanning the gap. This CDR3 contains 15 residues. CDR3 sequence (DNA): TGTGCCAGCAGCCAAGTCCCTCCAGGGGACTATGGCTACACCTTC. Translation: CASSQVPPGDYGYTF.

The count of this clone is one. The chain joins TRBV18 to TRBJ2-7; D ambiguous. V was cut by 4 bases and J by 5 bases, with 12 bases left in between. Germline-derived CDR1 and CDR2 are KGHSH and LQKENI. The CDR3 spans 13 residues. CDR3 in amino acids: CASSLLRNDEQYF. The CDR3 nucleotides are TGTGCCAGCTCACTCCTGCGGAACGACGAGCAGTACTTC.

The rearrangement joins TRBV29-1 to TRBJ2-7; no firm D call. Germline V gene data show CDR1 as SQVTM and CDR2 as ANQGSEA. Trimming pared 4 bases from V and 1 base from J, leaving 14 bases between. CDR3 length: 14 residues. The CDR3, as DNA: TGCAGCGTTGTGACTTACGATTGGTCCTACGAGCAGTACTTC. Its translation: CSVVTYDWSYEQYF.

The chain is built from TRBV7-2 and TRBJ1-2, with D uncertain. CDR3 length: 14 residues. CDR1 is SGHTA, CDR2 FQGNSA, per germline. The V end lost 5 bases, the J end lost 4 bases, and 14 bases lay between the germline ends. The CDR3 loop reads CASSAGSRLYGYTF. The CDR3 coding sequence is TGTGCCAGCAGCGCCGGGTCAAGACTCTATGGCTACACCTTC.

The genes are TRBV29-1 and TRBJ2-5, with a tentative D call TRBD2 (7 bases). The CDR3 contains 14 residues. Germline V gives CDR1 SQVTM, CDR2 ANQGSEA. Trimming took 4 bases from V and 1 from J, leaving 13 bases between them. CDR3: CSVGRGARQETQYF. Here the CDR3 DNA reads TGCAGCGTTGGCCGGGGGGCGCGCCAAGAGACCCAGTACTTC. Filled out from reference TRBV29-1 and TRBJ2-5, the complete variable domain reads SAVISQKPSRDICQRGTSLTIQCQVDSQVTMMFWYRQQPGQSLTLIATANQGSEATYESGFVIDKFPISRPNLTFSTLTVSNMSPEDSSIYLCSVGRGARQETQYFGPGTRLLVL.

The rearrangement uses TRBV18 and TRBJ1-6; TRBD1 matches 7 bases. There are 16 residues in the CDR3. The germline V gene has CDR1 KGHSH and CDR2 LQKENI. Trimming removed 2 bases from V and 7 bases from J; junction bases left unmatched: 8. The CDR3 loop is CASSPAGDRRNSPLHF. The CDR3 DNA reads as TGTGCCAGCTCACCAGCCGGGGACAGAAGAAATTCACCCCTCCACTTT.

The chain couples TRBV7-2 to TRBJ1-2; TRBD1 matches 8 bases. V was pared by 2 bases and J by 7 bases, with 6 bases of the junction left unmatched. Germline V gene sequence: CDR1 SGHTA, CDR2 FQGNSA. The CDR3 length is 14 residues. This CDR3 is CASSLRGQGAGYTF. CDR3 DNA sequence: TGTGCCAGCAGCTTACGGGGGCAGGGGGCTGGCTACACCTTC.

The chain carries TRBV5-1 and TRBJ1-1; weak D call: TRBD1 (6 bases). CDR1 is SGHRS and CDR2 is YFSETQ in the germline V gene. Deletions cut 3 bases from V and 0 bases from J, with 18 bases between. The CDR3 totals 17 residues. The CDR3 sequence: CASSSAEGGRMNTEAFF. The CDR3 region has the DNA TGCGCCAGCAGCTCCGCAGAGGGGGGGCGGATGAACACTGAAGCTTTCTTT.

The chain joins TRBV7-2 to TRBJ1-5, with D perhaps TRBD1 (6 bases). From germline, CDR1 is SGHTA and CDR2 FQGNSA. V lost 2 bases and J 4 bases, leaving 15 bases between the germline ends. There are 16 residues in the CDR3. The CDR3 protein is CASSLQGPQINQPQHF. The CDR3 coding sequence is TGTGCCAGCAGCTTACAGGGGCCGCAAATTAATCAGCCCCAGCATTTT.

This clone has only a few counts. V is TRBV5-1 and J is TRBJ1-3; D is unresolved. Germline lookup yields CDR1 SGHRS and CDR2 YFSETQ. CDR3 length: 15 amino acids. The V gene lost 6 bases and the J gene lost 0 bases, with 13 bases spanning the gap. This CDR3 reads CASTREGNSGNTIYF. Here the CDR3 DNA reads TGCGCCAGCACCCGAGAGGGTAACTCTGGAAACACCATATATTTT.

The chain couples TRBV5-4 to TRBJ1-1; weak D call: TRBD1 (6 bases). This CDR3 is built from 15 residues. Germline CDR1 is SGHNT and CDR2 is YYREEE (reference sequence). V lost 3 bases to trimming and J lost 4 bases, with 16 bases between them. The DNA for the CDR3 is TGTGCCAGCAGCTCCCTCGCTTTAGGGGGCACTGAAGCTTTCTTT. Protein: CASSSLALGGTEAFF.

The chain couples TRBV11-3 to TRBJ2-7, with 8 bases matching TRBD2. CDR1 is SGHNT and CDR2 is YENEEA in the germline V gene. This CDR3 has 15 amino acids. The trim removed 5 bases at V and 5 bases at J, leaving 11 bases unmatched. CDR3 DNA sequence: TGTGCCAGCAGCCCCCGAGCGGGAGTGTCGGACGAGCAGTACTTC. Protein sequence: CASSPRAGVSDEQYF.